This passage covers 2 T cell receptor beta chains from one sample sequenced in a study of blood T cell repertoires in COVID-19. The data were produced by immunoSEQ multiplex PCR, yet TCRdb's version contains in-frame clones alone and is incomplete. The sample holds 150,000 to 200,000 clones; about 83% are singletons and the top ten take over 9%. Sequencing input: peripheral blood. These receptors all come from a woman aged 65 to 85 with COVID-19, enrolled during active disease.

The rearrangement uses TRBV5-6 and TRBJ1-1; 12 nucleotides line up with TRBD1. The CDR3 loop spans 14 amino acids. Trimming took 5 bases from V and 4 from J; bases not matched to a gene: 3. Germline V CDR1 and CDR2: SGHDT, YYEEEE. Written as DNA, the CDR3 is TGTGCCAGCAGTCGGGACAGGGGGCGCACTGAAGCTTTCTTT. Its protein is CASSRDRGRTEAFF.

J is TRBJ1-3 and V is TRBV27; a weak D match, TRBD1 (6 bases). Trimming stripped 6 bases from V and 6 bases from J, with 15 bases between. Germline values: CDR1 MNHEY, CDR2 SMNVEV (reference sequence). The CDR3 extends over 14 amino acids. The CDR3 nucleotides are TGTGCCAGCAGCCTGAACAGGGTGGCAAACACCATATATTTT. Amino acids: CASSLNRVANTIYF.